The clone carrying this T cell receptor (beta chain) appeared a few times. Its antigen is unknown. Ophthalmopathy in the patients scored at least 3 on Clinical Activity Score and at least 4 on NOSPECS grade, lasting under 3 months. Uncontrolled infection, other autoimmune disease, pregnancy or lactation excluded patients. Extraction of PBMCs used roughly 9.4 ml of fresh peripheral blood. The source of the sample is a study of T cells in Graves' hyperthyroidism and ophthalmopathy. The germline gives CDR1 MNHEY, CDR2 SVGEGT. The CDR3 extends over 16 amino acids. V was trimmed by 5 bases and J by 4 bases, leaving 18 bases between them. Amplified TCR beta CDR3 regions came from RNA transcripts. First-round RT-PCR with HTBI primers amplified the TCR CDR3 region. TCRdb used MiXCR to reprocess the multiplex PCR reads, holding one entry per CDR3 protein. The table shows more than 500,000 distinct CDR3 sequences, with 15% to 20% occurring only once.

Notes on the study in general: Blood also showed most of the thyroid clonotypes that were expanded above 0.001.

This rearrangement joins TRBV6-2 or TRBV6-3 to TRBJ1-5; D is unresolved. The sequence derives from a woman in her 30s with Graves' ophthalmopathy. Sequencing was carried out using blood. The CDR3 loop is CASSRRTSLENQPQHF. In nucleotides, the CDR3 is TGTGCCAGCAGTCGGCGGACGAGCCTGGAAAATCAGCCCCAGCATTTT.